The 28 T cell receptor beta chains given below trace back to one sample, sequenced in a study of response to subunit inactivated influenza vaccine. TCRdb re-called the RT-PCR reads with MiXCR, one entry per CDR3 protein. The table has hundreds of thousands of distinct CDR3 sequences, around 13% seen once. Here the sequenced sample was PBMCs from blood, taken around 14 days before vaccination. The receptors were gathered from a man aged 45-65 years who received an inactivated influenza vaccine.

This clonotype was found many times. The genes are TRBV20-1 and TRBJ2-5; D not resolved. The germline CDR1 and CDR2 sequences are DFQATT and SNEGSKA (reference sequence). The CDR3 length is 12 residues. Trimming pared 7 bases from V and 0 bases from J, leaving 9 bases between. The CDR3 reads CSGRGYQETQYF. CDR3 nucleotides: TGCAGTGGTCGTGGATACCAAGAGACCCAGTACTTC.

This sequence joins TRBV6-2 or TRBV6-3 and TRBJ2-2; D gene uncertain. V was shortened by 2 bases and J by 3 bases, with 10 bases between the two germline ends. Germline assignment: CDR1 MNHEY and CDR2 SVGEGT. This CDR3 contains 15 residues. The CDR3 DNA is TGTGCCAGCAGTTACGAAGGCAGTTACACCGGGGAGCTGTTTTTT. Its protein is CASSYEGSYTGELFF.

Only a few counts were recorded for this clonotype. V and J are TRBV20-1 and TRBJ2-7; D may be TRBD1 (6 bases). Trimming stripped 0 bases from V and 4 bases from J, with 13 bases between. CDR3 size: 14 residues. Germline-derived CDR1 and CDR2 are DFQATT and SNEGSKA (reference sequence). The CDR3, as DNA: TGCAGTGCTAGAGACCCCAAAGGGGGATACGAGCAGTACTTC. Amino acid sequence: CSARDPKGGYEQYF.

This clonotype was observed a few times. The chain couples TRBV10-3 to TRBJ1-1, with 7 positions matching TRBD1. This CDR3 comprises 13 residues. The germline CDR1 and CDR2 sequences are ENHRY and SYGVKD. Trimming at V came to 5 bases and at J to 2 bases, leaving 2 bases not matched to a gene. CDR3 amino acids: CAISRDSNTEAFF. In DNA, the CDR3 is TGTGCCATCAGTAGGGACAGTAACACTGAAGCTTTCTTT.

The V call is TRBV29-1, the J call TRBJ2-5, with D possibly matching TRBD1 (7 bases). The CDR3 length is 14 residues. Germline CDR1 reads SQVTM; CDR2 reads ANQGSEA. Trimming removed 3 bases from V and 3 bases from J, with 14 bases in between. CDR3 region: CSVEGGQGEETQYF. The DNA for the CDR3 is TGCAGCGTTGAGGGGGGTCAGGGGGAAGAGACCCAGTACTTC.

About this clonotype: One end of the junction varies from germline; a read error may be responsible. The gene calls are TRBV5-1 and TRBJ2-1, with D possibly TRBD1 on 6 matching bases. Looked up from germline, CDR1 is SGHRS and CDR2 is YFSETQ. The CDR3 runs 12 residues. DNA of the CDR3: TGCGGCAGCTCGGACAGAAACAATGAGCAGTTCTTC. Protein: CGSSDRNNEQFF. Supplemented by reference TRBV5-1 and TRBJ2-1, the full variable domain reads KAGVTQTPRYLIKTRGQQVTLSCSPISGHRSVSWYQQTPGQGLQFLFEYFSETQRNKGNFPGRFSGRQFSNSRSEMNVSTLELGDSALYLCGSSDRNNEQFFGPGTRLTVL.

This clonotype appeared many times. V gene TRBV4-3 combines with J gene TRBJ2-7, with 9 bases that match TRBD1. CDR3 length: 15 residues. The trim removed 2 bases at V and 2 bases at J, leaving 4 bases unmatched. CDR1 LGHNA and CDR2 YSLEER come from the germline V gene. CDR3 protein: CASSQTRTGAYEQYF. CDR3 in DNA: TGCGCCAGCAGCCAAACCCGGACAGGGGCCTACGAGCAGTACTTC.

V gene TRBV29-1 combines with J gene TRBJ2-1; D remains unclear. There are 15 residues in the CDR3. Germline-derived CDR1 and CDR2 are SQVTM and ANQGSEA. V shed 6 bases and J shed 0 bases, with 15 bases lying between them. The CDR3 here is CSVGRASISYNEQFF. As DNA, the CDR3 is TGCAGCGTGGGCCGGGCTAGTATCTCCTACAATGAGCAGTTCTTC.

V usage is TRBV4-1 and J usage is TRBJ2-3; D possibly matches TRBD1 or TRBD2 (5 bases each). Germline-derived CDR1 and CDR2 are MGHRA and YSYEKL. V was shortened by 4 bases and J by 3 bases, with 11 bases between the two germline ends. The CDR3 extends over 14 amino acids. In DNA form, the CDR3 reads TGCGCCAGCAGCCCAGGGTGGGGGACAGATACGCAGTATTTT. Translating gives CASSPGWGTDTQYF.

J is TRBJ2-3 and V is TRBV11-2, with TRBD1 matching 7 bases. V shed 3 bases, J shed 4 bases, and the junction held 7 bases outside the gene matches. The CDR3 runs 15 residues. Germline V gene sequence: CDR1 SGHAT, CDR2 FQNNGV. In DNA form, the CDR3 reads TGTGCCAGCAGCTTGGCAGTTAGGGGGCCAGATACGCAGTATTTT. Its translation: CASSLAVRGPDTQYF.

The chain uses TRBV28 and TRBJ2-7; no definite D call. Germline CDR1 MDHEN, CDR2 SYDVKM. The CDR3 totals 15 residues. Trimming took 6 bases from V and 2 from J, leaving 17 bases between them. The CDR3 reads CASRAGSKPTYEQYF. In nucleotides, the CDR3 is TGTGCCAGCAGGGCCGGGTCAAAACCCACCTACGAGCAGTACTTC.

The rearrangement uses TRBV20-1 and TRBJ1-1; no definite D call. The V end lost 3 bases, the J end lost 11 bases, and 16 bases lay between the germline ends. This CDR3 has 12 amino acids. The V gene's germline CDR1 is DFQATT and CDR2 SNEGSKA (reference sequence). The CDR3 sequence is CSASWGRVAAFF. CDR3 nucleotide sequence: TGCAGTGCTAGTTGGGGTCGGGTCGCCGCTTTCTTT.

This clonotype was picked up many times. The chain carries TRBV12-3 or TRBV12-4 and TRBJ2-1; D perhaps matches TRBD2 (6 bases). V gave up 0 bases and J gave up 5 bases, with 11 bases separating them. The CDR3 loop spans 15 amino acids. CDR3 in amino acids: CASSLAGTGNNEQFF. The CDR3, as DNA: TGTGCCAGCAGTTTAGCCGGGACTGGAAACAATGAGCAGTTCTTC.

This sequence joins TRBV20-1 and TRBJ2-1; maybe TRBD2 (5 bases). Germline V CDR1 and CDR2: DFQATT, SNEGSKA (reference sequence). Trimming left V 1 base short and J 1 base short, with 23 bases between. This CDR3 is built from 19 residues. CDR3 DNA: TGCAGTGCTAGAGGGCTATGGGCCCAAGCAGCGGATTCCTACAATGAGCAGTTCTTC. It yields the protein CSARGLWAQAADSYNEQFF.

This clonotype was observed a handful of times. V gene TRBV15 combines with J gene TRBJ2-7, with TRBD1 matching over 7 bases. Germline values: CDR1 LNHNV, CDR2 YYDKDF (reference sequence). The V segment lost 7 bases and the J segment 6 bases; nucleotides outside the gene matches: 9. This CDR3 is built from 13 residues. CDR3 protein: CATTRQGVSEQYF. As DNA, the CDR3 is TGTGCCACCACCCGACAGGGAGTTAGCGAGCAGTACTTC.

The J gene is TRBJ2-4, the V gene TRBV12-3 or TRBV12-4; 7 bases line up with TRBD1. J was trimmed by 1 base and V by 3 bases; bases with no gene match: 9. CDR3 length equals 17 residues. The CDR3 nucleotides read TGTGCCAGCAGTTTCGGCCCCGGGACAGCTGCCAAAAACATTCAGTACTTC. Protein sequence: CASSFGPGTAAKNIQYF.

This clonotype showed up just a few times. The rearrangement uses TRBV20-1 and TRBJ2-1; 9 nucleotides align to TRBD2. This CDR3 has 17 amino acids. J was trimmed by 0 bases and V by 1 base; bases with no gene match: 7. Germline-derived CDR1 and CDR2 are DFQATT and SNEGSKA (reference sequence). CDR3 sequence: CSARVSGGSPSYNEQFF. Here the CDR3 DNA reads TGCAGTGCTAGAGTTAGCGGGGGATCCCCCTCCTACAATGAGCAGTTCTTC.

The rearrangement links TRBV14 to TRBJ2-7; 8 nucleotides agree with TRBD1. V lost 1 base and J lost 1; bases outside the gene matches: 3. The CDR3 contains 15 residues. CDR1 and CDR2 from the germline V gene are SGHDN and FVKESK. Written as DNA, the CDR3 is TGTGCCAGCAGCCAAGTTACAGGGGGATCCTACGAGCAGTACTTC. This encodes CASSQVTGGSYEQYF.

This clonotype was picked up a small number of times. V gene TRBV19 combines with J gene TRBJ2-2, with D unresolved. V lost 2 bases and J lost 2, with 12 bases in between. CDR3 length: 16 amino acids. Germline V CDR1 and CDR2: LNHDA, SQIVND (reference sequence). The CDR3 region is CASSIINIGNTGELFF. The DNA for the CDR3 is TGTGCCAGTAGTATAATCAATATAGGAAACACCGGGGAGCTGTTTTTT.

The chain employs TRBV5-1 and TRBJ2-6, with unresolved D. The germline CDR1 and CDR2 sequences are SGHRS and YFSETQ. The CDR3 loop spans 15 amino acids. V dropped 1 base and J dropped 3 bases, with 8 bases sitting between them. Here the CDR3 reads CASSLSSNGANVLTF. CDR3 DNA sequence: TGCGCCAGCAGCTTGAGCTCAAATGGGGCCAACGTCCTGACTTTC.

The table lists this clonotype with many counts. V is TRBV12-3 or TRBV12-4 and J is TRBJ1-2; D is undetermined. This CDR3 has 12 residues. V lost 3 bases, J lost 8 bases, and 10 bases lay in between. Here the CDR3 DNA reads TGTGCCAGCAGTTTCGGCACAAGCGGCTACACCTTC. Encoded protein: CASSFGTSGYTF.

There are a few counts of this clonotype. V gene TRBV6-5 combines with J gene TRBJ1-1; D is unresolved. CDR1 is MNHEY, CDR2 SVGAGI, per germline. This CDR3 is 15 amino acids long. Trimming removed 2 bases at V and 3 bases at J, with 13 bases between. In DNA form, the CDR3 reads TGTGCCAGCAGTTACATCGGGGTCGGGGACACTGAAGCTTTCTTT. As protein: CASSYIGVGDTEAFF.

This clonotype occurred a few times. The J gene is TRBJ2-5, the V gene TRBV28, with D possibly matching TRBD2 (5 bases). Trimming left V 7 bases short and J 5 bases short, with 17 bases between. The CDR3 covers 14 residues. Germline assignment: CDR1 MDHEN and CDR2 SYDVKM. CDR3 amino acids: CASTNFRGQETQYF. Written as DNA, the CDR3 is TGTGCCAGCACCAATTTCCGGGGTCAGGAGACCCAGTACTTC. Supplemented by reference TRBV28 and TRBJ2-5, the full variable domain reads DVKVTQSSRYLVKRTGEKVFLECVQDMDHENMFWYRQDPGLGLRLIYFSYDVKMKEKGDIPEGYSVSREKKERFSLILESASTNQTSMYLCASTNFRGQETQYFGPGTRLLVL.

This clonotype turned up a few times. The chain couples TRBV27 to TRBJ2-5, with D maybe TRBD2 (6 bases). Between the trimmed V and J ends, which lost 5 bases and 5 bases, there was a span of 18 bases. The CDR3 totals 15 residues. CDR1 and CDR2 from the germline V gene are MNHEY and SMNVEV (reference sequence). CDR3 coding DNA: TGTGCCAGCAGTATCCTTATAGCGGAAGGGGAGACCCAGTACTTC. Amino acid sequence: CASSILIAEGETQYF.

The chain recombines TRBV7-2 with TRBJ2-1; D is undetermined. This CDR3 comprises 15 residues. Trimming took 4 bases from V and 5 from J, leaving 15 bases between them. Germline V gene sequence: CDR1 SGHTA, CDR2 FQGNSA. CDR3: CASSWRRPTDNEQFF. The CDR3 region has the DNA TGTGCCAGCAGCTGGAGACGGCCCACTGACAATGAGCAGTTCTTC.

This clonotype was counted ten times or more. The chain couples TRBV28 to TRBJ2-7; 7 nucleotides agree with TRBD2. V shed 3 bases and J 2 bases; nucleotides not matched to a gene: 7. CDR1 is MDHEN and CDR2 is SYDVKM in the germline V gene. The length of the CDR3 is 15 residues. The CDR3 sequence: CASSFPAGVTYEQYF. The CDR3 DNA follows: TGTGCCAGCAGTTTCCCGGCGGGAGTAACCTACGAGCAGTACTTC.

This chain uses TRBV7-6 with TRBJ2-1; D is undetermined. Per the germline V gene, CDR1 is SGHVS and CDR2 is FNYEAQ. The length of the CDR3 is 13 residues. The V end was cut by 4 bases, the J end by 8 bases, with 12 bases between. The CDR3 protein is CASSSTVVHEQFF. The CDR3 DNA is TGTGCCAGCAGCTCGACCGTGGTACATGAGCAGTTCTTC.

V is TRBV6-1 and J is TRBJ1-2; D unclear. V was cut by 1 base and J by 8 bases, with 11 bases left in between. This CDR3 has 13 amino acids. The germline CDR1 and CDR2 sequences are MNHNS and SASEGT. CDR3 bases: TGTGCCAGCAGTGAAGACGGGTTATACGGCTACACCTTC. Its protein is CASSEDGLYGYTF.